Listed here are 21 T cell receptor beta chains from one sample, sequenced in a study of blood T cell repertoires in COVID-19 (dated by TCRdb to about 2020). Library preparation employed the immunoSEQ multiplex PCR assay. Sourced from immuneACCESS, this table was stored by TCRdb with only in-frame sequences that have V and J called. A share of the clones is absent; for the studies checked, an unresolved V gene accounts for under half, and the remainder has no known explanation. The sample profile shows a few hundred thousand clones; about 87% of them were found once. Clones ranked in the top ten supply under 2.5% of the sample. Sample: peripheral blood. The receptors stem from a woman in her forties or fifties with acute or convalescent COVID-19.

The sample holds one count of this clone. J is TRBJ1-1 and V is TRBV11-2; 8 positions match TRBD1. The CDR3 contains 15 residues. Germline values: CDR1 SGHAT, CDR2 FQNNGV. Unmatched junction bases numbered 6, after V lost 5 bases and J lost 1 base. The CDR3 DNA reads as TGTGCCAGCAGCCTATGGGACAGGCCGAACACTGAAGCTTTCTTT. It codes for CASSLWDRPNTEAFF. Full variable domain (missing parts from reference TRBV11-2 and TRBJ1-1): EAGVAQSPRYKIIEKRQSVAFWCNPISGHATLYWYQQILGQGPKLLIQFQNNGVVDDSQLPKDRFSAERLKGVDSTLKIQPAKLEDSAVYLCASSLWDRPNTEAFFGQGTRLTVV.

The chain employs TRBV11-2 and TRBJ1-1; D gene uncertain. This CDR3 is 13 amino acids long. Per germline, CDR1 SGHAT and CDR2 FQNNGV. Trimming left V 5 bases short and J 4 bases short, with 11 bases between. CDR3 nucleotides: TGTGCCAGCAGCCTCCTTTTGGCCACTGAAGCTTTCTTT. It is translated as CASSLLLATEAFF.

This clone was detected only once. The J gene is TRBJ2-5, the V gene TRBV5-4; D is perhaps TRBD1 (6 bases). The V end was cut by 4 bases, the J end by 2 bases, with 12 bases between. This CDR3 contains 14 residues. Germline assignment: CDR1 SGHNT and CDR2 YYREEE (reference sequence). The CDR3 bases are TGTGCCAGCAGCCCCGGGACAAATCAAGAGACCCAGTACTTC. Amino acid sequence: CASSPGTNQETQYF.

The chain joins TRBV18 to TRBJ2-7, with D perhaps TRBD2 (6 bases). From germline, CDR1 is KGHSH and CDR2 LQKENI. The length of the CDR3 is 14 residues. Trimming shortened V by 6 bases and J by 2 bases, and 14 bases separated the two germline ends. CDR3 sequence reads: CASSLRGTAYEQYF. The CDR3 coding sequence is TGTGCCAGCTCCCTCCGGGGGACTGCCTACGAGCAGTACTTC.

The chain employs TRBV29-1 and TRBJ2-7; D is possibly TRBD1 (6 bases). Per the germline V gene, CDR1 is SQVTM and CDR2 is ANQGSEA. The CDR3 runs to 13 residues. Trimming cost V 1 base and J 4 bases, with 11 bases left between them. DNA for the CDR3: TGCAGCGTTGAAGGGACCCAGGGGTACGAGCAGTACTTC. It codes for CSVEGTQGYEQYF.

V and J are TRBV7-3 and TRBJ2-3; D call uncertain. Germline V CDR1 and CDR2: SGHTA, FQGTGA. The ends were cut back, 2 bases at V and 2 bases at J, with 8 bases in the middle. The CDR3 has 14 amino acids. The CDR3: CASSLEAHTDTQYF. The CDR3 DNA reads as TGTGCCAGCAGCTTAGAGGCGCACACAGATACGCAGTATTTT.

The genes are TRBV27 and TRBJ1-2, with 8 bases fitting TRBD1. V dropped 6 bases and J dropped 6; count of bases not matched to a gene: 9. From germline, CDR1 is MNHEY and CDR2 SMNVEV (reference sequence). The CDR3 consists of 14 residues. The DNA of the CDR3 is TGTGCCAGCAGGAATCTTCAGGGGGCGCATGGCTACACCTTC. This encodes CASRNLQGAHGYTF.

The chain links TRBV29-1 to TRBJ2-7; TRBD1 agrees at 9 bases. V was clipped by 5 bases and J by 3 bases; unmatched bases: 8. The CDR3 is 14 residues long. CDR1 is SQVTM and CDR2 is ANQGSEA in the germline V gene. The CDR3 nucleotides are TGCAGCGTTTTTACAGGGGGCGGACACTACGAGCAGTACTTC. The encoded protein is CSVFTGGGHYEQYF.

This sequence joins TRBV24-1 and TRBJ2-1; the match to TRBD2 covers 13 bases. The junction had 7 bases not matched to a gene; V was cut back by 3 bases and J by 0 bases. This CDR3 comprises 19 residues. Germline lookup yields CDR1 KGHDR and CDR2 SFDVKD. CDR3 in DNA: TGTGCCACCAGTGATCCTCGGACTAGCGGGAGCCTCTCCTACAATGAGCAGTTCTTC. Translated, it gives CATSDPRTSGSLSYNEQFF.

This chain links TRBV18 with TRBJ2-1, with D perhaps TRBD2 (5 bases). V was clipped by 5 bases and J by 9 bases, with 14 bases between them. Germline V CDR1 and CDR2: KGHSH, LQKENI. The CDR3 contains 13 residues. CDR3 loop: CASSAGGLGEQFF. The CDR3 bases are TGTGCCAGCTCAGCAGGAGGTTTAGGTGAGCAGTTCTTC.

This clone was seen a few times. The genes are TRBV24-1 and TRBJ2-3; 12 nucleotides align to TRBD2. The germline V gene encodes CDR1 KGHDR and CDR2 SFDVKD. This CDR3 spans 16 amino acids. J gave up 4 bases and V 7 bases, and 8 bases lay outside the gene matches. CDR3 DNA sequence: TGTGCCACCAGCCAAGGGCTAGCGGGAGGGTCAGATACGCAGTATTTT. It specifies CATSQGLAGGSDTQYF.

This clone was detected a few times. The rearrangement uses TRBV6-5 and TRBJ2-5, with no clear D. The CDR3 extends over 13 amino acids. V lost 5 bases, J lost 1 base, and 8 bases lay in between. Germline V gene sequence: CDR1 MNHEY, CDR2 SVGAGI. This CDR3 reads CASSITSQETQYF. In DNA, the CDR3 is TGTGCCAGCAGTATAACAAGCCAAGAGACCCAGTACTTC.

The chain joins TRBV19 to TRBJ2-2; TRBD1 aligns across 9 bases. CDR1 and CDR2 from the germline V gene are LNHDA and SQIVND (reference sequence). The CDR3 sequence is 14 residues long. V trimming: 7 bases; J trimming: 5 bases; junction bases outside the gene matches: 5. The CDR3 coding sequence is TGTGCCAGTATGGGACAGGGACTTACCGGGGAGCTGTTTTTT. Its translation: CASMGQGLTGELFF. The entire variable domain, with the rest obtained from reference TRBV19 and TRBJ2-2, is as follows: DGGITQSPKYLFRKEGQNVTLSCEQNLNHDAMYWYRQDPGQGLRLIYYSQIVNDFQKGDIAEGYSVSREKKESFPLTVTSAQKNPTAFYLCASMGQGLTGELFFGEGSRLTVL.

CDR3: CASSALSDRATDTQYF. As DNA, the CDR3 is TGTGCCAGCAGCGCCCTCTCCGACAGGGCCACAGATACGCAGTATTTT. The chain links TRBV9 to TRBJ2-3; 7 nucleotides agree with TRBD1. The CDR3 runs 16 residues. V gave up 3 bases and J gave up 2 bases; unmatched junction bases: 9. In germline, CDR1 is SGDLS, CDR2 YYNGEE.

In regard to this clone: Other DNA sequences within the sample encode an identical CDR3. The chain combines TRBV7-9 with TRBJ1-1; D remains unclear. V was trimmed by 1 base and J by 2 bases, leaving 8 bases between them. CDR1 and CDR2 (germline): SEHNR, FQNEAQ (reference sequence). The CDR3 totals 14 residues. The CDR3 region is CASSLVGVNTEAFF. CDR3 DNA sequence: TGTGCCAGCAGCTTAGTCGGGGTCAACACTGAAGCTTTCTTT.

The chain has TRBV6-5 and TRBJ2-7, with unresolved D. Per the germline V gene, CDR1 is MNHEY and CDR2 is SVGAGI. CDR3 length: 13 amino acids. Trimming shortened V by 5 bases and J by 8 bases, and 16 bases separated the two germline ends. In DNA form, the CDR3 reads TGTGCCAGCAGTCAAACTCTTCCCTTACAGCAGTACTTC. This sequence encodes CASSQTLPLQQYF.

The rearrangement joins TRBV18 to TRBJ1-5; no firm D call. Per the germline V gene, CDR1 is KGHSH and CDR2 is LQKENI. Trimming stripped 0 bases from V and 2 bases from J, with 14 bases between. CDR3 length equals 17 residues. CDR3 nucleotides: TGTGCCAGCTCACCACCGGGAGGGAATAGGGGCAATCAGCCCCAGCATTTT. Protein: CASSPPGGNRGNQPQHF.

The V gene is TRBV5-1, the J gene TRBJ1-1; unclear D gene. Trimming pared 0 bases from V and 1 base from J, leaving 10 bases between. The CDR3 is made up of 15 amino acids. CDR1 SGHRS and CDR2 YFSETQ come from the germline V gene. The CDR3 DNA sequence: TGCGCCAGCAGCTTGGCCTTTCCAGAGAACACTGAAGCTTTCTTT. Amino acid sequence: CASSLAFPENTEAFF.

The CDR3 sequence: CASSRIQETQYF. CDR3 in DNA: TGTGCCAGTAGCAGAATCCAAGAGACCCAGTACTTC. The gene calls are TRBV19 and TRBJ2-5; D is uncertain. Germline V gene data show CDR1 as LNHDA and CDR2 as SQIVND (reference sequence). There are 12 residues in the CDR3. Trimming pared 6 bases from V and 1 base from J, leaving 6 bases between.

This chain joins TRBV9 and TRBJ2-1; 9 bases match TRBD2. This CDR3 contains 17 residues. The V segment lost 3 bases and the J segment 4 bases; nucleotides outside the gene matches: 11. Germline lookup yields CDR1 SGDLS and CDR2 YYNGEE. The CDR3 coding sequence is TGTGCCAGCAGCGGAACCCAAAGGAGCGGGGGGTACAATGAGCAGTTCTTC. Its translation is CASSGTQRSGGYNEQFF.

This sequence joins TRBV24-1 and TRBJ1-5, with a weak D call TRBD1 (6 bases). V lost 4 bases to trimming and J lost 4 bases, with 10 bases between them. The germline gives CDR1 KGHDR, CDR2 SFDVKD. CDR3 length: 14 amino acids. The CDR3: CATSEVDRNQPQHF. The CDR3 nucleotides are TGTGCCACCAGTGAAGTCGACAGGAATCAGCCCCAGCATTTT.